This TCR beta chain appears in the sequencing data of a study of blood T cell repertoires in COVID-19. About the study: There were acute and convalescent COVID-19 samples, and they came from the United States, Italy and Spain. Sources were T cells, B-cell-depleted T cells, or PBMCs; the material itself was cDNA or gDNA.

In the original processing: Reference gene primer amplification gave nucleated cell count estimates. Libraries were prepared by immunoSEQ multiplex PCR; TCRdb keeps only in-frame clonotypes and omits some of them. That table furnishes V, J and clone size, whereas the DNA furnished D and trimming. The table includes about 31,000 clones, roughly nine tenths detected once. CDR3 length: 16 amino acids. The V gene end was trimmed by 4 bases and the J gene end by 2 bases; junction bases not matched to a gene: 5. From germline, CDR1 is SGHRS and CDR2 YFSETQ. The sequenced material came from peripheral blood. The chain carries TRBV5-1 and TRBJ2-5; 13 bases fit TRBD2. The clonotype comes from a man aged 80 or over with acute or convalescent COVID-19. The CDR3 reads CASSLGTSGEQETQYF. The CDR3 bases are TGCGCCAGCAGCCTCGGGACTAGCGGGGAACAAGAGACCCAGTACTTC.